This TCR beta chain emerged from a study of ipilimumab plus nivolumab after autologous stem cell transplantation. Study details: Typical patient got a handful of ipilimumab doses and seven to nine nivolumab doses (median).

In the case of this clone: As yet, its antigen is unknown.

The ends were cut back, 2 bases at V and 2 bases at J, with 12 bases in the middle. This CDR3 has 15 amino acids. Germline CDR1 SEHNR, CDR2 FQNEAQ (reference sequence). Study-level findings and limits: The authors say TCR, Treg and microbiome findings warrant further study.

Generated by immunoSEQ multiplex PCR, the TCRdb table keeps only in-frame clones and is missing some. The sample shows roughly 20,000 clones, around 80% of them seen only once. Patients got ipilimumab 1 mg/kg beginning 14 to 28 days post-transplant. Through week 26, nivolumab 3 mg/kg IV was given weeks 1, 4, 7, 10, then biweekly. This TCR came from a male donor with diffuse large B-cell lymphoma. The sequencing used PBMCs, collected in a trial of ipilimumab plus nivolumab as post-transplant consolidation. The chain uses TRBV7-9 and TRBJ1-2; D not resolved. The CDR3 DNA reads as TGTGCCAGCAGCTTACGATCCGATTTCAACTATGGCTACACCTTC. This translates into CASSLRSDFNYGYTF.